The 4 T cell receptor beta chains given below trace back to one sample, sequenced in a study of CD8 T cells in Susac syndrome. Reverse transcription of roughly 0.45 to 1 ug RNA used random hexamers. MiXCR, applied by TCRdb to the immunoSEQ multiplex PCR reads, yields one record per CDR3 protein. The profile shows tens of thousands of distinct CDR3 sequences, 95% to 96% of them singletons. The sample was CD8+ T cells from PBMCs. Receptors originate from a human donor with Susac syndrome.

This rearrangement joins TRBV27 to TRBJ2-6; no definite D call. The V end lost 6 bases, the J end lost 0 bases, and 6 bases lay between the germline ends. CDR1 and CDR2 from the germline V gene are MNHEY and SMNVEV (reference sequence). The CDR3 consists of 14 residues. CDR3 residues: CASRESSGANVLTF. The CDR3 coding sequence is TGTGCCAGCAGAGAATCCTCTGGGGCCAACGTCCTGACTTTC. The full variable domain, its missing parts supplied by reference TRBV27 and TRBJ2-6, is EAQVTQNPRYLITVTGKKLTVTCSQNMNHEYMSWYRQDPGLGLRQIYYSMNVEVTDKGDVPEGYKVSRKEKRNFPLILESPSPNQTSLYFCASRESSGANVLTFGAGSRLTVL.

The CDR3 DNA sequence: TGTGCCAGCAGCCTCGGGATCGGGGAGCTGTTTTTT. It yields the protein CASSLGIGELFF. V gene TRBV25-1 combines with J gene TRBJ2-2, with D possibly TRBD2 on 5 matching bases. Trimming took off 6 bases at V and 7 bases at J, with 9 bases between the two ends. This CDR3 has 12 amino acids. Germline V gene sequence: CDR1 MGHDK, CDR2 SYGVNS.

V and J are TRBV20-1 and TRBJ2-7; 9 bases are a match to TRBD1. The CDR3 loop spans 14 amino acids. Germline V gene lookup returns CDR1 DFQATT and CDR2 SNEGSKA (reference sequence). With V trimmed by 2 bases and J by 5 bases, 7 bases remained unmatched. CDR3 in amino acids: CSARSSGTGNEQYF. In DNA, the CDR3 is TGCAGTGCTAGAAGTTCCGGGACAGGGAACGAGCAGTACTTC.

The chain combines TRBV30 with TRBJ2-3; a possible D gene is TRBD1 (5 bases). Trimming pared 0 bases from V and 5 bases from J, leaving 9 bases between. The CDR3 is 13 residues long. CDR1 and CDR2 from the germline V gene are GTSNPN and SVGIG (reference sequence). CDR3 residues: CAWSVTGRDTQYF. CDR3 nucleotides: TGTGCCTGGAGTGTAACAGGTAGAGATACGCAGTATTTT.